Listed below are T cell receptor beta chains from one sample, sequenced in a study of response to subunit inactivated influenza vaccine. MiXCR was run by TCRdb on the RT-PCR reads, yielding one entry per CDR3 protein. The sample has approximately 700,000 distinct CDR3 sequences; about 15% are singletons. Sequenced here: PBMCs from blood, sampled 14 to 15 days before vaccination. The source of these receptors is a man aged 45-65 years who received an inactivated influenza vaccine. The CDR3 runs from the conserved cysteine through the conserved F or W. Fields, in order: V gene, CDR3 protein.

V: TRBV6-1
CDR3: CASSEQGAGWPQHF

V: TRBV6-6
CDR3: CASSPWRGTEAFF

V: TRBV2
CDR3: CASSDRERTQYF

V: TRBV27
CDR3: CASSLREPRGTQYF

V: TRBV3-1
CDR3: CASSQAAANSPLHF

V: TRBV6-2/TRBV6-3
CDR3: CASSGTGGLGELFF

V: TRBV4-3
CDR3: CASSQDPRQAPSTDTQYF

V: TRBV7-3
CDR3: CASSQQGTGELFF

V: TRBV7-2
CDR3: CASSFGRGLYQETQYF

V: TRBV20-1
CDR3: CSASQGAPTLLQETQYF

V: TRBV4-2
CDR3: CASSQASQGASSGANVLTF

V: TRBV7-2
CDR3: CASSLAPYGLAGMETQYF

V: TRBV5-1
CDR3: CASSEGPDTQYF

V: TRBV5-8
CDR3: CASSRDSQQQDTQYF

V: TRBV28
CDR3: CASSLAGPYTDTQYF

V: TRBV18
CDR3: CASSPPIGDYEQYF

V: TRBV10-3
CDR3: CAISAVDSYNEQFF

V: TRBV20-1
CDR3: CSAEGRRAYNEQFF

V: TRBV30
CDR3: CAWSGRTGSMNTEAFF

V: TRBV7-2
CDR3: CASSLSSGTQETQYF

V: TRBV28
CDR3: CASRGQGLMNSEAFF